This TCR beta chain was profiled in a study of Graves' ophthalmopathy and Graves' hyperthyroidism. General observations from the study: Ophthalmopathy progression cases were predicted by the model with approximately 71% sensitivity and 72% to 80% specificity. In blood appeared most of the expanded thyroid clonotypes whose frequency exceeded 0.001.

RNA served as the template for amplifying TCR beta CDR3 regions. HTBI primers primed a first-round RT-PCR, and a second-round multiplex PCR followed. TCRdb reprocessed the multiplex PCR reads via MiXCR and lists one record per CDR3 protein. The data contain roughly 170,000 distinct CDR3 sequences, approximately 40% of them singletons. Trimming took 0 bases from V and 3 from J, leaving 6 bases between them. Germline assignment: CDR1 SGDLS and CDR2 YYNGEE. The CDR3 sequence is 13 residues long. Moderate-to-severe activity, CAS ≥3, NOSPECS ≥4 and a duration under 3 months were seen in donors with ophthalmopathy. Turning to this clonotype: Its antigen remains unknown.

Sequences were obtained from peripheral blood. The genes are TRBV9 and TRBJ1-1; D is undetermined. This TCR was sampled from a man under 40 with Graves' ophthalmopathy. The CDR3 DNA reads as TGTGCCAGCAGCGTAGTGAGAGACACTGAAGCTTTCTTT. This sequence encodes CASSVVRDTEAFF.